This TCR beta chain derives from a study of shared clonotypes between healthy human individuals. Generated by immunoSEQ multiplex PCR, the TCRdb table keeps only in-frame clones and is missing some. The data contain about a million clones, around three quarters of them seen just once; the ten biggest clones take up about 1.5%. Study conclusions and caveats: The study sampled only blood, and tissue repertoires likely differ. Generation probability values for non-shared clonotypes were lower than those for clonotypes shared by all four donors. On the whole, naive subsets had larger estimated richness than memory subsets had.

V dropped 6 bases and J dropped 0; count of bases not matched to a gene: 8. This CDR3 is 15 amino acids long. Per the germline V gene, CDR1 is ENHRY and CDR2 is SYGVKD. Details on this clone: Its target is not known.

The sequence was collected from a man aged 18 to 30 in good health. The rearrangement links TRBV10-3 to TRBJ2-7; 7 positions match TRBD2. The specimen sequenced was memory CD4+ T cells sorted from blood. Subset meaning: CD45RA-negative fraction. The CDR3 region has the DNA TGTGCCATCAGAGATCCGGGACTATTCTCCTACGAGCAGTACTTC. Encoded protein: CAIRDPGLFSYEQYF.